The next 27 T cell receptor beta chains were all read from a single sample in a study of T and B cells in COVID-19 patients. BIOMED2 TRB-A/B primer pools were used in multiplex TRB PCR. TCRdb redid the calling of the multiplex PCR reads with MiXCR, one entry per CDR3 protein. The table includes over 7,000 distinct CDR3 sequences, approximately 24% detected once. From blood, about 220-500 ng of genomic DNA served as TRB template. Specimen: blood. The receptor source for this set is a human donor who had recovered from COVID-19.

This clonotype was observed a single time. The V call is TRBV19, the J call TRBJ2-3; 8 nucleotides align to TRBD2. From germline, CDR1 is LNHDA and CDR2 SQIVND (reference sequence). The CDR3 contains 17 residues. V shed 4 bases, J shed 4 bases, and the junction held 13 bases outside the gene matches. In DNA form, the CDR3 reads TGTGCCAGTAGTACTCCCCTTCGCGGGGGGAGGGCAGATACGCAGTATTTT. Encoded protein: CASSTPLRGGRADTQYF. Full variable domain (outside the CDR3, taken from reference TRBV19 and TRBJ2-3): DGGITQSPKYLFRKEGQNVTLSCEQNLNHDAMYWYRQDPGQGLRLIYYSQIVNDFQKGDIAEGYSVSREKKESFPLTVTSAQKNPTAFYLCASSTPLRGGRADTQYFGPGTRLTVL.

This clonotype is classed as medium-sized. This chain uses TRBV19 with TRBJ1-2; 10 bases match TRBD1. The CDR3 sequence is 17 residues long. From germline, CDR1 is LNHDA and CDR2 SQIVND (reference sequence). The V gene end was trimmed by 4 bases and the J gene end by 3 bases; junction bases not matched to a gene: 11. DNA of the CDR3: TGTGCCAGTAGTACCTCCGGGACAGGGGCCATTGACTATGGCTACACCTTC. Its translation: CASSTSGTGAIDYGYTF.

By sample fraction, this clonotype is medium-sized. The chain joins TRBV12-3 or TRBV12-4 to TRBJ2-6, with 7 bases lining up with TRBD1. This CDR3 is 14 amino acids long. J gave up 2 bases and V 5 bases, and 0 bases lay outside the gene matches. The CDR3 DNA is TGTGCCAGCAGTACAGGGGCTGGGGCCAACGTCCTGACTTTC. Its translation is CASSTGAGANVLTF.

The chain combines TRBV20-1 with TRBJ1-5; no clear D. Germline lookup yields CDR1 DFQATT and CDR2 SNEGSKA (reference sequence). The V end was cut by 0 bases, the J end by 4 bases, with 10 bases between. CDR3 length equals 14 residues. The CDR3 region has the DNA TGCAGTGCTAGAGATGGGCTGGCTAATCAGCCCCAGCATTTT. Translated: CSARDGLANQPQHF.

The table lists this clonotype with a few counts. The chain employs TRBV4-2 and TRBJ2-5; tentatively, D is TRBD2 (6 bases). Trimming removed 4 bases from V and 1 base from J, with 13 bases in between. The CDR3 runs 15 residues. The V gene's germline CDR1 is LGHNA and CDR2 YNFKEQ. This chain's CDR3 is CASSPLSGTQETQYF. Here the CDR3 DNA reads TGTGCCAGCAGCCCTCTTAGCGGAACCCAAGAGACCCAGTACTTC.

This clonotype has a handful of counts. This rearrangement joins TRBV4-2 to TRBJ2-1, with 9 positions matching TRBD2. The germline CDR1 and CDR2 sequences are LGHNA and YNFKEQ. V gave up 1 base and J gave up 4 bases; unmatched junction bases: 5. This CDR3 spans 16 amino acids. Here the CDR3 DNA reads TGTGCCAGCAGCCAAGGAAAAGCGGGGGGTTACAATGAGCAGTTCTTC. Encoded protein: CASSQGKAGGYNEQFF.

In its sample, this clonotype ranks as medium-sized (0.01 to 0.1%). The rearrangement links TRBV6-5 to TRBJ2-3; 9 bases map to TRBD2. This CDR3 is built from 14 residues. Germline CDR1 reads MNHEY; CDR2 reads SVGAGI. Trimming cost V 4 bases and J 7 bases; bases outside gene matches: 6. The CDR3 DNA reads as TGTGCCAGCAGTTCTCCGGGACTAGCTTATACGCAGTATTTT. Amino acids: CASSSPGLAYTQYF.

This clonotype was seen at least ten times. The chain is built from TRBV18 and TRBJ1-1, with 7 bases fitting TRBD1. This CDR3 has 15 residues. After removal of 4 bases from V and 1 base from J, the junction contained 6 bases not matched to a gene. Germline V gene data show CDR1 as KGHSH and CDR2 as LQKENI. CDR3 in DNA: TGTGCCAGCTCACAAGGGACAGATCGGAACACTGAAGCTTTCTTT. Its protein is CASSQGTDRNTEAFF.

At least ten counts were recorded for this clonotype. The CDR3 reads CASSFRFSYEQYF. The CDR3 DNA follows: TGTGCCAGCAGTTTCAGATTTTCCTACGAGCAGTACTTC. The chain links TRBV6-2 or TRBV6-3 to TRBJ2-7; no definite D call. V lost 4 bases, J lost 1 base, and 8 bases lay in between. The CDR3 has 13 residues. In germline, CDR1 is MNHEY, CDR2 SVGEGT.

This clonotype is classed as medium-sized (0.01 to 0.1%). In nucleotides, the CDR3 is TGTGCCAGCAGGCCGTACAATGAGCAGTTCTTC. Encoded protein: CASRPYNEQFF. This rearrangement joins TRBV13 to TRBJ2-1; no clear D gene. Germline V gene data show CDR1 as PRHDT and CDR2 as FYEKMQ (reference sequence). V was pared by 6 bases and J by 4 bases, with 4 bases between. The CDR3 sequence is 11 residues long.

V and J are TRBV7-9 and TRBJ1-1; 7 bases align to TRBD1. Germline lookup yields CDR1 SEHNR and CDR2 FQNEAQ (reference sequence). The CDR3 runs 15 residues. Trimming at V came to 5 bases and at J to 1 base, leaving 7 bases not matched to a gene. Here the CDR3 DNA reads TGTGCCAGCAGCGACCCTAGGACAGGGAACACTGAAGCTTTCTTT. This codes for CASSDPRTGNTEAFF.

This clonotype has ten or more counts. This chain connects TRBV18 to TRBJ1-1; D perhaps matches TRBD1 (6 bases). The V end was cut by 6 bases, the J end by 1 base, with 15 bases between. CDR1 is KGHSH, CDR2 LQKENI, per germline. The CDR3 sequence is 15 residues long. CDR3 region: CASSGGPGQNTEAFF. The CDR3 region has the DNA TGTGCCAGCTCGGGGGGACCGGGACAGAACACTGAAGCTTTCTTT.

In its sample, this clonotype is medium-sized. The chain links TRBV6-6 to TRBJ2-1, with a weak D call TRBD2 (6 bases). The CDR3 runs 18 residues. V lost 6 bases and J 0 bases, leaving 21 bases between the germline ends. Germline assignment: CDR1 MNHNY and CDR2 SVGAGI (reference sequence). The CDR3 here is CASSQGPPGASSYNEQFF. For the CDR3, the DNA is TGTGCCAGCAGCCAAGGGCCGCCGGGAGCCTCCTCCTACAATGAGCAGTTCTTC.

The genes are TRBV5-4 and TRBJ2-1; TRBD2 matches 8 bases. The V gene's germline CDR1 is SGHNT and CDR2 YYREEE (reference sequence). V trimming: 2 bases; J trimming: 5 bases; junction bases outside the gene matches: 3. The CDR3 totals 14 residues. CDR3 sequence: CASSLAGANNEQFF. CDR3 DNA sequence: TGTGCCAGCAGCTTAGCGGGGGCCAACAATGAGCAGTTCTTC.

This chain links TRBV20-1 with TRBJ2-2; D call uncertain. Trimming pared 5 bases from V and 3 bases from J, leaving 7 bases between. Germline CDR1 and CDR2: DFQATT and SNEGSKA (reference sequence). The CDR3 is 12 amino acids. CDR3 nucleotides: TGCAGTGCTCCTGGGGACACCGGGGAGCTGTTTTTT. Protein product: CSAPGDTGELFF.

This clonotype was recorded many times. CDR3 nucleotides: TGTGCCAGCAGCCAAAAAGATACGCAGTATTTT. Its translation: CASSQKDTQYF. The chain carries TRBV7-2 and TRBJ2-3; D uncertain. V was pared by 5 bases and J by 5 bases, with 5 bases between. CDR1 is SGHTA and CDR2 is FQGNSA in the germline V gene. This CDR3 contains 11 residues.

V and J are TRBV4-2 and TRBJ2-5; tentative D call: TRBD2 (5 bases). The V and J ends lost 0 bases and 1 base respectively, with 15 bases between them. The CDR3 extends over 17 amino acids. The germline CDR1 and CDR2 sequences are LGHNA and YNFKEQ. The CDR3 sequence is CASSQDAALAPQETQYF. CDR3 DNA sequence: TGTGCCAGCAGCCAAGATGCGGCGCTAGCCCCCCAAGAGACCCAGTACTTC.

This clonotype occurred once. The chain links TRBV2 to TRBJ2-3; D gene ambiguous. V lost 4 bases, J lost 0 bases, and 11 bases lay in between. CDR1 SNHLY and CDR2 FYNNEI come from the germline V gene. The CDR3 consists of 15 residues. The CDR3 region has the DNA TGTGCCAGCAGTGGGACCCGCTCTAGCACAGATACGCAGTATTTT. This gives the protein CASSGTRSSTDTQYF.

By share, this clonotype counts as medium-sized. The CDR3 reads CASSVPQGGGRETQYF. CDR3 coding DNA: TGTGCCAGCAGCGTACCACAGGGTGGGGGGCGGGAGACCCAGTACTTC. V and J are TRBV5-4 and TRBJ2-5; D assignment may be TRBD1 or TRBD2 (6 bases each). This CDR3 contains 16 residues. V lost 4 bases to trimming and J lost 5 bases, with 21 bases between them. Germline assignment: CDR1 SGHNT and CDR2 YYREEE (reference sequence).

By its share, this clonotype is medium-sized (0.01 to 0.1%). The chain recombines TRBV5-1 with TRBJ2-1; 7 positions agree with TRBD1. Germline V gives CDR1 SGHRS, CDR2 YFSETQ. J gave up 3 bases and V 4 bases, and 10 bases lay outside the gene matches. The CDR3 spans 16 residues. In DNA, the CDR3 is TGCGCCAGCAGCCCGGCAACGACAGGGTACTACAATGAGCAGTTCTTC. This codes for CASSPATTGYYNEQFF.

To note about this clonotype: A clone one base away is much larger, so this may be a read error. The gene calls are TRBV15 and TRBJ1-1; D remains unclear. The CDR3 contains 15 residues. From germline, CDR1 is LNHNV and CDR2 YYDKDF (reference sequence). The V end was cut by 3 bases, the J end by 4 bases, with 15 bases between. CDR3 region: CATSSRSHGGTEAFF. The CDR3 DNA is TGTGCCACCAGCAGCCGGTCGCACGGAGGCACTGAAGCTTTCTTT.

The CDR3 bases are TGTGCCATCAGTGGGACAGTCTCTGGAAACACCATATATTTT. Translation: CAISGTVSGNTIYF. The genes are TRBV10-3 and TRBJ1-3; TRBD1 might be the D (6 bases). The CDR3 covers 14 residues. Trimming stripped 4 bases from V and 0 bases from J, with 7 bases between. Germline CDR1 ENHRY, CDR2 SYGVKD.

CDR3 DNA: TGTGCCAGCAGAGATCAGGTACCCTATGGCTACACCTTC. The encoded protein is CASRDQVPYGYTF. The chain carries TRBV2 and TRBJ1-2, with D unclear. With 6 bases removed from V and 4 bases from J, the gap between germline ends came to 12 bases. The CDR3 is made up of 13 amino acids. Germline V gives CDR1 SNHLY, CDR2 FYNNEI.

This chain uses TRBV12-3 or TRBV12-4 with TRBJ1-5; D call uncertain. This CDR3 is 13 amino acids long. V was trimmed by 3 bases and J by 4 bases, leaving 7 bases between them. CDR3 DNA sequence: TGTGCCAGCAGTTTTGGAGGGAATCAGCCCCAGCATTTT. It translates to CASSFGGNQPQHF.

By proportion, this clonotype is medium-sized (0.01 to 0.1%). V and J are TRBV6-4 and TRBJ2-1, with D possibly TRBD2 on 6 matching bases. CDR3 length: 15 amino acids. From germline, CDR1 is MRHNA and CDR2 SNTAGT. V was cut by 4 bases and J by 8 bases, with 18 bases left in between. This chain's CDR3 is CASSGGAGRFDEQFF. In nucleotides, the CDR3 is TGTGCCAGCAGTGGAGGGGCGGGGAGGTTCGATGAGCAGTTCTTC.

The gene calls are TRBV5-1 and TRBJ2-7, with D perhaps being TRBD1 or TRBD2 (5 bases each). The CDR3 is made up of 15 amino acids. The V end was cut by 4 bases, the J end by 3 bases, with 17 bases between. Germline-derived CDR1 and CDR2 are SGHRS and YFSETQ. CDR3 loop: CASSLGFGANYEQYF. The CDR3, as DNA: TGCGCCAGCAGCCTGGGGTTCGGGGCAAACTACGAGCAGTACTTC.

This clonotype came up many times. The chain uses TRBV13 and TRBJ1-1; TRBD1 agrees at 7 bases. V trimming: 7 bases; J trimming: 0 bases; junction bases outside the gene matches: 11. The CDR3 loop spans 16 amino acids. Germline CDR1 PRHDT, CDR2 FYEKMQ (reference sequence). This CDR3 is CASTIIQGGLNTEAFF. CDR3 DNA sequence: TGTGCCAGCACCATCATACAAGGGGGCTTGAACACTGAAGCTTTCTTT.